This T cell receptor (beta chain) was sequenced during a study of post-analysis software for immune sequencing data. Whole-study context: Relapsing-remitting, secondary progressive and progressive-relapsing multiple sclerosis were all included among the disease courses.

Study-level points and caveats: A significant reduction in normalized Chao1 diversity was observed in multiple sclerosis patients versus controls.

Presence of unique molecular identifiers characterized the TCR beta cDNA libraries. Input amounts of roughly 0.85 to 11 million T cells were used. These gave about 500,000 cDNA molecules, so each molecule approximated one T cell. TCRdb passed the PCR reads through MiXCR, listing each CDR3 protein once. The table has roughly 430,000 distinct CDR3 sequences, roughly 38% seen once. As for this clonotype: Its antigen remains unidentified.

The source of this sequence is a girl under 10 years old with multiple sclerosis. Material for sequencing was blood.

This CDR3 is CASSRVAGGLSTDTQYF. Here the CDR3 DNA reads TGTGCCAGCAGTAGGGTAGCGGGGGGCCTGAGCACAGATACGCAGTATTTT. The V call is TRBV2, the J call TRBJ2-3; the match to TRBD2 covers 10 bases. V shed 5 bases, J shed 0 bases, and the junction held 8 bases outside the gene matches. This CDR3 region has 17 residues. Per the germline V gene, CDR1 is SNHLY and CDR2 is FYNNEI.